This T cell receptor (beta chain) was sequenced for a study of beta chain features in type 1 diabetes. Broader study findings: Type 1 diabetes patients showed a moderate but significant shortening of TCRB CDR3s in all four CD4+ subsets. Comparison showed that naive, central memory and Treg TCRB repertoires appeared more similar among patients than among healthy donors.

The study reverse transcribed the entire isolated RNA, so it sequenced expressed TCRB transcripts. The study sequenced naive, central memory and regulatory T cell samples to an average of about 3.9 million reads. The protocol was immunoSEQ multiplex PCR, while the TCRdb copy is restricted to in-frame clones and leaves out a portion. Here the sample spans 250,000 or so clones, around 14% being singletons. The CDR3 spans 13 residues. Between the trimmed V and J ends, which lost 2 bases and 8 bases, there was a span of 12 bases. In germline, CDR1 is SGHAT, CDR2 FQNNGV. This clone was counted a few times. What it binds is not known.

The source material was naive CD4+ T cells from blood. The receptor's source is a man aged 30-40 years with type 1 diabetes. The V and J genes are TRBV11-2 and TRBJ1-1; D is unclear. CDR3 nucleotides: TGTGCCAGCAGCTTAAACGGGGAGTCGGAAGCTTTCTTT. Translating gives CASSLNGESEAFF.